This record looks at one T cell receptor (beta chain) sequence and its context. Repertoires were generated with immunoSEQ multiplex PCR, while TCRdb's copy carries only in-frame clones and drops some. The sample has about 18,000 clones; about four fifths are singletons. V lost 6 bases, J lost 11 bases, and 25 bases lay in between. The CDR3 has 15 residues. Germline values: CDR1 ENHRY, CDR2 SYGVKD. This specimen belongs to a study of T cell changes during pregnancy in multiple sclerosis. Source: CD8+ T cells from peripheral blood mononuclear cells, taken in the third trimester of pregnancy. The TCR comes from a female donor in good health, enrolled as a control in a pregnancy study. The chain uses TRBV10-3 and TRBJ2-5; tentatively, D is TRBD2 (6 bases). CDR3 loop: CAISDRDSRPGEQYF. DNA for the CDR3: TGTGCCATCAGCGACCGGGACTCCCGACCCGGGGAGCAGTACTTC.